The 2 T cell receptor beta chains reported below all come from one sample, sequenced in a study of cytomegalovirus exposure and HLA in healthy donors. Use of 60 Vbeta and 13 Jbeta primers characterized the PCR. Libraries were prepared by immunoSEQ multiplex PCR; TCRdb keeps only in-frame clonotypes and omits some of them. The data contain under 200,000 clones, approximately 78% of them singletons. Sequencing input: PBMCs. These TCRs come from a woman aged 18-29 years in good health and CMV-seronegative.

The rearrangement joins TRBV9 to TRBJ2-3, with a weak D call TRBD2 (6 bases). This CDR3 is built from 16 residues. CDR1 is SGDLS and CDR2 is YYNGEE in the germline V gene. V was pared by 3 bases and J by 0 bases, with 14 bases between. CDR3 sequence: CASSAPSVKSTDTQYF. CDR3 coding DNA: TGTGCCAGCAGCGCACCTAGCGTTAAAAGCACAGATACGCAGTATTTT.

The chain combines TRBV19 with TRBJ1-1; D is possibly TRBD1 (5 bases). Germline V CDR1 and CDR2: LNHDA, SQIVND (reference sequence). This CDR3 comprises 15 residues. V lost 3 bases and J lost 3, with 14 bases in between. The CDR3 nucleotides read TGTGCCAGTAGTATGGATTGGACAAGTCACACTGAAGCTTTCTTT. This sequence encodes CASSMDWTSHTEAFF.